Included here is one T cell receptor beta chain sequence, with context. What it binds is unknown. The data were taken from a study of T cell clones after liver transplantation. Overall study findings and caveats: Post-transplant, graft-donor-reactive CD4 TCRbeta sequences in blood dropped significantly in most of the 8 subjects.

Assay used: immunoSEQ multiplex PCR; TCRdb lists only in-frame clones, some missing. Of 50,000 to 55,000 clones listed, 55% to 75% were seen once; the top ten hold around 10%. CDR1 and CDR2 (germline): SGHNT, YENEEA. The V and J ends lost 1 base and 0 bases, in that order; junction bases with no gene match: 3. This CDR3 has 16 amino acids. The clonotype was recovered from a human patient who received a liver transplant. Some T cells may have originated in the graft donor. This specimen consisted of CD4+ T cells from blood, obtained around 52 months after liver transplant. The gene calls are TRBV11-3 and TRBJ1-3; TRBD1 agrees at 7 bases. The CDR3 loop is CASSLGGQTSGNTIYF. The CDR3 DNA is TGTGCCAGCAGCTTAGGGGGACAGACCTCTGGAAACACCATATATTTT. The full variable domain, with the rest looked up from reference TRBV11-3 and TRBJ1-3, is EAGVVQSPRYKIIEKKQPVAFWCNPISGHNTLYWYLQNLGQGPELLIRYENEEAVDDSQLPKDRFSAERLKGVDSTLKIQPAELGDSAVYLCASSLGGQTSGNTIYFGEGSWLTVV.